This TCR beta chain was recovered during a study of blood T cell repertoires in COVID-19. The authors' processing: By means of reference gene primer amplification, nucleated cell counts were estimated. This table comes from immunoSEQ multiplex PCR, and its TCRdb copy is limited to in-frame clones, with some not included. Clonal size and the V and J genes are those of that table, whereas D and trimming came from the DNA. This sample yields some 350,000 clones, of which roughly 90% are seen a single time; about 6.7% belongs to the top ten. CDR3 size: 13 residues. Trimming pared 3 bases from V and 5 bases from J, leaving 10 bases between. About this clone itself: The same CDR3 is also encoded by other DNA sequences in this sample.

The sample taken for sequencing was peripheral blood. The J gene is TRBJ1-1, the V gene TRBV12-3 or TRBV12-4; D may be TRBD1 (6 bases). The sequence came from a woman aged 70-85 years with COVID-19, enrolled during active disease. In DNA, the CDR3 is TGTGCCAGCAGTTTGAGGCAGGGGACTGAAGCTTTCTTT. This gives the protein CASSLRQGTEAFF.